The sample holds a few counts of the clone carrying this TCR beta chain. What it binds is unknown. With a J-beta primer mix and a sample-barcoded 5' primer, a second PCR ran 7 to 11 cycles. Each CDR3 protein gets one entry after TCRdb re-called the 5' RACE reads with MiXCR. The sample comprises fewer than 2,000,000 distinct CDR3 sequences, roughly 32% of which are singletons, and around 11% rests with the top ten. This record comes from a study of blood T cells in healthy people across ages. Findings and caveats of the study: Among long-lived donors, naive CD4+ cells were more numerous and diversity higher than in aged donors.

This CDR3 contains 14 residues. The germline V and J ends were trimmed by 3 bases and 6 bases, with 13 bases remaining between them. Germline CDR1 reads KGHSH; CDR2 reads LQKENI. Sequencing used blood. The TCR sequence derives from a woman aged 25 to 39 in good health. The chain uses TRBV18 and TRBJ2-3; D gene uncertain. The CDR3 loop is CASSPSNSFDTQYF. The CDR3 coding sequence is TGTGCCAGCTCACCTTCTAACTCGTTTGATACGCAGTATTTT.